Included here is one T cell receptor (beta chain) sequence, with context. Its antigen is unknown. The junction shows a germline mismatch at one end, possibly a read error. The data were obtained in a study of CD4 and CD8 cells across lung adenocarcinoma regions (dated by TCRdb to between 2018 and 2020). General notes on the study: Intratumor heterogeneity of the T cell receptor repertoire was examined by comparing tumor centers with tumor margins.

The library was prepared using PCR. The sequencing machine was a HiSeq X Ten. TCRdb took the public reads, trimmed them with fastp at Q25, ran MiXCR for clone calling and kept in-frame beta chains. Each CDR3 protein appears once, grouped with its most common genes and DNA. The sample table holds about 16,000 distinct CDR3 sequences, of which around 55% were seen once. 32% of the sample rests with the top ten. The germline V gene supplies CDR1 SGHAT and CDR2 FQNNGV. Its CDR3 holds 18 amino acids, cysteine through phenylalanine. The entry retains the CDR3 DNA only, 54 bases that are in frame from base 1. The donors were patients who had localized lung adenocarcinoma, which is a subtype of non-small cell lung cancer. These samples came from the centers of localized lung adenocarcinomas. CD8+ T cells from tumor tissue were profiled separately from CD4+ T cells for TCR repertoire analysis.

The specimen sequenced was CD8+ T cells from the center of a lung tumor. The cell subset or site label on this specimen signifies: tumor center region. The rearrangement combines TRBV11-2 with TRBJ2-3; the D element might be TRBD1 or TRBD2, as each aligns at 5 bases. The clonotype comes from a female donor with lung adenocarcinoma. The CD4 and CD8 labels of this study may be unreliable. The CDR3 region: CASSSAWGVGRDQETQYF. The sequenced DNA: TGTGCCAGCAGCTCTGCGTGGGGCGTGGGACGGGACCAAGAGACCCAGTATTTC.